This entry features one T cell receptor beta chain sequence. The target of this receptor is not known. Base qualities are not provided; no much larger clone lies one nucleotide away. This entry comes from a study of beta chain features in type 1 diabetes (dated by TCRdb to the late 2010s). As for the study more broadly: Patients and healthy donors did not differ in mean age, gender distribution, total cell number or subset yield. Regulatory and stem cell-like memory subsets were isolated from only 8 patients and roughly 8 healthy donors, whereas naive and central memory subsets came from all 30 or so donors. A total of just under 110,000,000 sorted cells were examined across all samples, and RNA yield correlated strongly with the number of cells per subset. The study compared the TCRB repertoires of sorted circulating CD4+ T cell subsets in recently diagnosed type 1 diabetes patients with those in matched healthy donors. Beyond this particular receptor, the publication reports: At VDJ recombination sites, type 1 diabetes patients had fewer insertions and more deleted nucleotides, which implies abnormalities in thymic rearrangement. A moderate but significant shortening of TCRB CDR3 length was observed in type 1 diabetes patients in all four CD4+ subsets. Because the HLA sub-analyses included only small numbers of individuals, any influence of HLA type on TCRB rearrangement was left unresolved. Because cDNA was sequenced instead of genomic DNA, highly expressing activated cells could be over-represented, though the groups showed no difference in activation or CD3 levels. PCR might favor shorter templates, but patient and control samples were amplified and corrected together, so any skew would affect both groups equally. Naive, central memory and regulatory TCRB repertoires appeared more similar among patients than among healthy donors.

Each donor gave one peripheral blood draw, about 100 mL on average, collected into heparinised tubes. Naive, central memory, regulatory and stem cell-like memory CD4+ T cells were sorted on a BD FACSAria II using a panel including CD45RO, CCR7, CD25, CD127, CD95 and CD27. All sorted populations exceeded 95% purity. PBMCs were separated immediately by Lymphoprep density gradient centrifugation and were stained directly, without being cultured. So that batch effects would be minimized, each experiment stained and sorted samples in pairs, pairing one healthy donor with one patient. CDR1 is given as SEHNR and CDR2 as FQNEAQ, both from the germline V gene (reference sequence). V and J are trimmed by 6 bases and 1 base, and the gene matches miss 2 bases of the junction. Reading from cysteine to phenylalanine, the CDR3 counts 13 amino acids. Of all the DNA, just the CDR3 is kept, 39 bases in frame from base 1.

The entire isolated RNA was reverse transcribed using the High Capacity cDNA Reverse Transcription Kit, and thus expressed TCRB transcripts were sequenced. Deep immunoSEQ sequencing was performed on naive, central memory and regulatory T cell samples, with an average of roughly 3.5 million total reads per sample. After sorted cells were lysed in RLT buffer, RNA was extracted with DNase-treated RNeasy Micro or Mini kits, with the choice depending on cell number. Each cell subset was processed on its own to prevent cross-contamination, while patient and healthy donor samples were processed together. The immunoSEQ multiplex PCR was used to amplify TCRB sequences from cDNA, generating 87-bp fragments that spanned the CDR3 region. Amplicons were sequenced on the Illumina HiSeq platform. Per the authors' processing: Synthetic template baselines were used to correct PCR bias computationally, reads within Hamming distance 2 were collapsed together, and singletons that could not be merged were discarded. Reads were aligned against IMGT so that V, D and J genes, CDR3 length and insertions or deletions at six rearrangement sites could be assigned. Within each subset, clonotype counts were normalized to sorted cell number, and only after that were true diversity and Gini coefficients computed with the tcR R package. The overlap coefficient, calculated on TCRB nucleotide sequences, was used to quantify repertoire sharing. TCRdb re-hosts the immuneACCESS table, in-frame sequences only. Its copies lack some clones; in the studies checked, an unresolved V gene accounts for under half of them, and the cause for the rest is not known. V and J calls and clone size follow that table, whereas D and trimming were derived from the DNA. Here the sample has about 29,000 clones; 56% occur a single time. The ten top clones hold approximately 1.6% of the sample.

The V and J genes are TRBV7-9 and TRBJ2-5; TRBD1 aligns with 7 central bases. The clonotype comes from a woman between 18 and 29 years old with type 1 diabetes. The sequenced sample was Tregs from blood. In light of the paper, this sample's cell subset or site label describes: regulatory CD4+ T cells. The nucleotides read TGTGCCAGCAGGACAGGGACCCAAGAGACCCAGTACTTC. This translates into CASRTGTQETQYF.